This is a list of T cell receptor beta chains from one sample in a study of immune evolution from preneoplasia to lung adenocarcinoma. Measured with immunoSEQ multiplex PCR; TCRdb has only the in-frame clones, and not every one. The table includes approximately 12,000 clones, 75% to 90% detected once. The sequencing input was FFPE invasive lung adenocarcinoma tissue. The receptor set was obtained from a person aged 70 to 85 with invasive lung adenocarcinoma. CDR3s include the opening cysteine and the closing phenylalanine or tryptophan. D genes are given only for firm matches. The size of a clone is reported for some rows only, either as once, few or many, or as a class for expanded clones.

j_call clone_size d_call v_call cdr3_nt cdr3_aa
TRBJ1-3 once . TRBV7-6 TGTGCCAGCAGCATTACGGACTCCGTGAGCTCTGGAAACACCATATATTTT CASSITDSVSSGNTIYF
TRBJ1-5 . . TRBV27 TGTGCCAGCAGTCCCTCCATTCAGGGGACCCAGCATTTT CASSPSIQGTQHF
TRBJ2-2 . TRBD2 TRBV5-1 TGCGCCAGCAGCTTGGATGGCGGGGGGCCGAACACCGGGGAGCTGTTTTTT CASSLDGGGPNTGELFF
TRBJ2-1 . . TRBV11-2 TGTGCCAGCAGCTGGTCGGGGTTAAATGAGCAGTTCTTC CASSWSGLNEQFF
TRBJ2-7 . . TRBV27 TGTGCCAGCAGTTTAGGGGCAGGGGTGGGCTACGAGCAGTACTTC CASSLGAGVGYEQYF
TRBJ1-1 . . TRBV9 TGTGCCAGCAGCGTAGAACCGAGGAACACTGAAGCTTTCTTT CASSVEPRNTEAFF
TRBJ2-1 . TRBD2 TRBV2 TGTGCCAGCAGTGGGGGGACTAGCGGGCTGCATGAGCAGTTCTTC CASSGGTSGLHEQFF
TRBJ2-3 once TRBD2 TRBV28 TGTGCCAGCAGTCTCCGGGTAGCGGGACCCAGGGCAGATACGCAGTATTTT CASSLRVAGPRADTQYF
TRBJ1-1 . . TRBV5-1 TGCGCCAGCAGCGGTGCGGGGGCGCCGGGCACTGAAGCTTTCTTT CASSGAGAPGTEAFF
TRBJ1-3 . TRBD1 TRBV30 TGTGCCTGGAGTGTACTGTCGAGACAGGGGACTACTGGAAACACCATATATTTT CAWSVLSRQGTTGNTIYF
TRBJ2-2 . . TRBV2 TGTGCCAGCAGGGGCACAGGGTTCCGGACCGGGGAGCTGTTTTTT CASRGTGFRTGELFF
TRBJ2-5 few . TRBV29-1 TGCAGCGTTGAATCGGAAAGGGGACGTGCGGAGACCCAGTACTTC CSVESERGRAETQYF
TRBJ1-5 few . TRBV2 TGTGCCAGCAGTGAGGGGGGGCTTGGCAATCAGCCCCAGCATTTT CASSEGGLGNQPQHF
TRBJ1-2 . TRBD1 TRBV7-6 TGTGCCAGCAGCAGCGGGACAGGGGGTAACTATGGCTACACCTTC CASSSGTGGNYGYTF
TRBJ2-3 . . TRBV9 TGTGCCAGCAGCGTAACGCCGACCACAGATACGCAGTATTTT CASSVTPTTDTQYF
TRBJ2-2 . . TRBV29-1 TGCAGCGCCATTTCAGATCAGGGCTCGCTGTTTTTT CSAISDQGSLFF
TRBJ2-3 . TRBD2 TRBV7-2 TGTGCCAGCAGCCTAGCGGGAGGGAGCACAGATACGCAGTATTTT CASSLAGGSTDTQYF
TRBJ1-2 . TRBD1 TRBV6-5 TGTGCCAGCAGTAAGACAGGGCATGGCTACACCTTC CASSKTGHGYTF
TRBJ1-2 . . TRBV28 TGTGCCAGCACCGGCACAGCAGTGTATGGCTACACCTTC CASTGTAVYGYTF
TRBJ1-5 . . TRBV7-9 TGTGCCAGCAGCTTAGGAGGACAGCCCCAGCATTTT CASSLGGQPQHF
TRBJ1-5 . TRBD1 TRBV11-1 TGTGCCAGCAGCTATACAGGGGCCGGTTATAGCAATCAGCCCCAGCATTTT CASSYTGAGYSNQPQHF
TRBJ1-5 . TRBD1 TRBV4-2 TGTGCCAGCAGACTTGGGACAGCGAGCAATCAGCCCCAGCATTTT CASRLGTASNQPQHF
TRBJ1-5 . . TRBV28 TGTGCCAGCAGATATAGCAATCAGCCCCAGCATTTT CASRYSNQPQHF
TRBJ2-1 once . TRBV28 TGTGCCAGCAGTGAGACAGTGAGCTCCTACAATGAGCAGTTCTTC CASSETVSSYNEQFF
TRBJ2-1 . . TRBV7-6 TGTGCCAGCAGCTTAGCGAGGGGTTCTGAGCAGTTCTTC CASSLARGSEQFF
TRBJ2-1 once . TRBV29-1 TGCAGCGTTGAAGATCCGGTTCAGGTAGGATTCAATGAGCAGTTCTTC CSVEDPVQVGFNEQFF
TRBJ2-5 . TRBD2 TRBV28 TGTGCCAGCAGACCCATGCGATCTAGCGGGGGGGAGACCCAGTACTTC CASRPMRSSGGETQYF
TRBJ1-1 few . TRBV12-5 TGTGCTAGTGGTCTTTACAGGACGGTGAACACTGAAGCTTTCTTT CASGLYRTVNTEAFF
TRBJ2-1 . . TRBV5-1 TGCGCCAGCAGCTTGACCGGGGGGCGGGGGCAGTTCTTC CASSLTGGRGQFF
TRBJ2-7 once . TRBV6-5 TGTGCCAGCAGCTTCGGACAAGCCTCCTACGAGCAGTACTTC CASSFGQASYEQYF
TRBJ1-5 . . TRBV4-2 TGTGCCAGCAGCCCCAGCCAAGGGACGGTGAATCAGCCCCAGCATTTT CASSPSQGTVNQPQHF
TRBJ2-1 once TRBD1 TRBV6-5 TGTGCCAGTTCCCCGGGGCGAGGGACAGCGCAGTTCTTC CASSPGRGTAQFF
TRBJ1-5 . . TRBV30 TGTGCCTGGAGTGCTCCGCCCGGGGCCACCCAGCATTTT CAWSAPPGATQHF
TRBJ1-2 . TRBD1 TRBV28 TGTGCCAGCAGTTTGGAGGGACAGGGAATTAGCTACTATGGCTACACCTTC CASSLEGQGISYYGYTF
TRBJ1-3 few . TRBV11-2 TGTGCCAGCAGCCCCGAGGTGGCAGGGCAGTGGAACACCATATATTTT CASSPEVAGQWNTIYF
TRBJ2-2 once TRBD2 TRBV7-9 TGTGCCAGCAGGAGTAGTTTAGCGGGAGGCGGCGGGGAGCTGTTTTTT CASRSSLAGGGGELFF
TRBJ2-5 . . TRBV20-1 TGCAGTGCTAGCGGGCAAGAGACCCAGTACTTC CSASGQETQYF
TRBJ1-2 . . TRBV2 TGTGCCAGCAGTACCAGGAACTATGGCTACACCTTC CASSTRNYGYTF
TRBJ1-5 . TRBD1 TRBV5-5 TGTGCCAGCAGCAGACAGGGAGGAGATCAGCCCCAGCATTTT CASSRQGGDQPQHF
TRBJ2-1 . . TRBV18 TGTGCCAGCTCACCACCAATCAATGAGCAGTTCTTC CASSPPINEQFF
TRBJ1-2 . . TRBV25-1 TGTGCCAGCAGGGGAGGCCGAGGCTATGGCTACACCTTC CASRGGRGYGYTF
TRBJ2-4 . . TRBV2 TGTGCCAGCAGTGAAGCGAAACGGAGTGGCAAAAACATTCAGTACTTC CASSEAKRSGKNIQYF
TRBJ1-4 . TRBD1 TRBV6-5 TGTGCCAGCAGTCCCCAGGGGGCGGTTGGTGAAAAACTGTTTTTT CASSPQGAVGEKLFF
TRBJ1-1 . . TRBV6-5 TGTGCCAGCAGTTTACAGGGAGGTGACACTGAAGCTTTCTTT CASSLQGGDTEAFF
TRBJ2-5 . TRBD2 TRBV7-8 TGTGCCAGCAGTTTCCCCCATGGGGAGGGGACCCAGTACTTC CASSFPHGEGTQYF
TRBJ2-4 few TRBD1 TRBV4-1 TGCGCCAGCAGCCAGGACAGGGACCGTTCGAGCATTCAGTACTTC CASSQDRDRSSIQYF
TRBJ2-2 . . TRBV29-1 TGCAGCGTTGAAGTGGTCTCAGCGGCTACCGGGGAGCTGTTTTTT CSVEVVSAATGELFF
TRBJ1-2 few . TRBV2 TGTGCCAGCAGCCGGGACGGTAACTATGGCTACACCTTC CASSRDGNYGYTF
TRBJ2-7 . TRBD1 TRBV7-8 TGTGCCAGCCAGGACAGGGTTCGGTACGAGCAGTACTTC CASQDRVRYEQYF
TRBJ2-1 . TRBD1 TRBV11-3 TGTGCCAGCAGCTCAGGGGGTGGGGGCTCCTACAATGAGCAGTTCTTC CASSSGGGGSYNEQFF
TRBJ1-2 . . TRBV19 TGTGCCAGTAGTATGGGAGTAGAACATGGCTACACCTTC CASSMGVEHGYTF
TRBJ2-5 . TRBD2 TRBV19 TGTGCCAGTAGTATATCGATCGGTGGAGGGCTAGCGGGAGAACAAGAGACCCAGTACTTC CASSISIGGGLAGEQETQYF
TRBJ1-3 . . TRBV5-4 TGTGCCAGCAGCCGGCCGGGGGCTGGGAACACCATATATTTT CASSRPGAGNTIYF
TRBJ2-2 once TRBD1 TRBV7-8 TGTGCCAGCAGCTTAACCTCCCCACAGGGGGCCCTTACCGGGGAGCTGTTTTTT CASSLTSPQGALTGELFF